The sequence of this TCR beta chain was determined in a study of T-cell reconstitution after alpha-beta-depleted transplantation in children (dated by TCRdb to 2015 to 2016). Notes on the research overall: Using TCR repertoire profiling, the study followed T-cell immune reconstitution in a quantitative way in children after TCRalphabeta/CD19-depleted allogeneic hematopoietic cell transplantation.

Library construction relied on PCR. The data were produced on an Illumina HiSeq 2500. TCR library preparation used molecular barcoding, with unique molecular identifiers applied to normalize quantification of the TCRbeta repertoire. TCRdb reworked the public reads: Q25 trimming with fastp, MiXCR clone assembly, productive beta chains retained. Rows are unified per CDR3 protein, each entry keeping the most common DNA and genes. The sample records hundreds of thousands of distinct CDR3 sequences, roughly 15% of which are singletons. The top ten constitute 0.9% to 1.2% of the sample. This clonotype was detected a few times. The specificity of this receptor is unknown. No quality values exist for individual bases; no much larger clone is one base distant. The CDR3 runs 14 amino acids, cysteine and phenylalanine included. Only CDR3 DNA is held: 42 bases, read in frame from base 1. The trim is 4 bases for V and 7 bases for J, with a gap of 11 bases between the germline ends. CDR1 is given as SGHTA and CDR2 as FQGNSA, both from the germline V gene.

In this chain, TRBV7-2 is recombined with TRBJ1-6; confidence is insufficient to name the D gene. The receptor was derived from a human donor who donated a stem cell graft to a child with acute myeloid leukemia. Sequencing used PBMCs from the stem cell graft donor, obtained from the stem cell graft. The nucleotides are TGTGCCAGCAGCTATGTGGGAGTGAATTCACCCCTCCACTTT. It encodes CASSYVGVNSPLHF.